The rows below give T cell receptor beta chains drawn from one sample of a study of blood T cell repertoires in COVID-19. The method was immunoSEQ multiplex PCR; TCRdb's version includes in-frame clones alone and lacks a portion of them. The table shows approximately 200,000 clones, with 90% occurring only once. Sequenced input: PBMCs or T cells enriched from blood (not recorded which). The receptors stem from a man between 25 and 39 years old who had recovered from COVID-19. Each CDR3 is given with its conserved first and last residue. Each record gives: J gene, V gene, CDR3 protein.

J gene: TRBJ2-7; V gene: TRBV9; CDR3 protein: CASSVRADSSYEQYF
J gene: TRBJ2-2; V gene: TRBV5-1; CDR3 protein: CASSINRVASGELFF
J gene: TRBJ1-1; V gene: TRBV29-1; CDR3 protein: CSATENTEAFF
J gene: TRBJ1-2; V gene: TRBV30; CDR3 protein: CAWSVGTGDVTF
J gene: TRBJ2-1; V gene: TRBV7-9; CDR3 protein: CASSPQMGGAYNEQFF
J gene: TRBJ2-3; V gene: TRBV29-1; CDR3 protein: CSAVGRQNTDTQYF
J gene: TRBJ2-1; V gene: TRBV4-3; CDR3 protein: CASSSRASGIYEQFF
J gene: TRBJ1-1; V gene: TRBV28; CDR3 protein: CASSLRDMNTEAFF
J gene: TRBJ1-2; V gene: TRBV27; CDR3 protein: CASSLSMGQFYGYTF
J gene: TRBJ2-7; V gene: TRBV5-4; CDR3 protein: CASTPGQGGYEQYF
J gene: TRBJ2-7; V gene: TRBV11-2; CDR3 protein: CASSLDLRKTSGKSYEQYF
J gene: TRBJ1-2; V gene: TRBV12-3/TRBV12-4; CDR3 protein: CASTLTGWDGYTF
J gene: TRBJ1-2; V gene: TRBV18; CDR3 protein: CASSFYGTGDYGYTF
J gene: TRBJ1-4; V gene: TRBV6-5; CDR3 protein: CASTMGTGGNEKLFF
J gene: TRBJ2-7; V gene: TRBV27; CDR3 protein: CASSLAGGRNEQYF
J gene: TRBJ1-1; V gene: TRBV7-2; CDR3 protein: CASSLAQGRMNTEAFF
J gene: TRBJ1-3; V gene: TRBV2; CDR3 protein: CASSVSGNTIYF
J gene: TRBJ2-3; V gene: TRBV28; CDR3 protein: CASSWEGVDTQYF
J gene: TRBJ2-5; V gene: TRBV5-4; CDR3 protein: CASSREVGQETQYF
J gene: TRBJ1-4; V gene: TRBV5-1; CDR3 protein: CASSSDSREKLFF
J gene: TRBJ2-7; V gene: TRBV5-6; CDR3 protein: CASSSGTGQNLYEQYF
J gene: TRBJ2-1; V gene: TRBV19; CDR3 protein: CASSKNTGGHEQFF
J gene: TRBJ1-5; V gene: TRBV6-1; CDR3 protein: CASSELGQGGQPQHF